One sample yielded the 24 T cell receptor beta chains listed below, sequenced in a study of blood T cell repertoires in COVID-19. Only in-frame clones appear in the TCRdb table, and some are missing; sequencing was by immunoSEQ multiplex PCR. Of about 170,000 clones in the sample, approximately 81% were seen once. The sequenced material came from peripheral blood. The receptors come from a young man with active or convalescent COVID-19.

This chain's CDR3 is CASSSGTSGTGEQFF. DNA of the CDR3: TGTGCCAGCAGTTCCGGGACTAGCGGGACCGGCGAGCAGTTCTTC. The chain is built from TRBV28 and TRBJ2-1, with 13 bases aligning to TRBD2. Germline CDR1 MDHEN, CDR2 SYDVKM. V lost 4 bases to trimming and J lost 10 bases; unmatched junction nucleotides: 7. This CDR3 contains 15 residues.

The chain carries TRBV7-9 and TRBJ1-1; possible D gene TRBD1, 6 bases. With 5 bases removed from V and 2 bases from J, the gap between germline ends came to 12 bases. The germline V gene encodes CDR1 SEHNR and CDR2 FQNEAQ (reference sequence). The length of the CDR3 is 14 residues. The CDR3 sequence: CASSGDTRNTEAFF. Here the CDR3 DNA reads TGTGCCAGCAGCGGGGACACCAGAAACACTGAAGCTTTCTTT.

The rearrangement joins TRBV27 to TRBJ2-2, with 16 bases that match TRBD2. Germline V lookup: CDR1 MNHEY, CDR2 SMNVEV (reference sequence). The CDR3 has 19 amino acids. V lost 2 bases, J lost 4 bases, and 7 bases stayed unmatched. CDR3: CASSLSPGLAGGSTGELFF. The CDR3 region has the DNA TGTGCCAGCAGTTTAAGTCCGGGACTAGCGGGAGGGAGCACCGGGGAGCTGTTTTTT.

The CDR3 DNA follows: TGTGCCAGCAGCCTCCGGGACAGGGCCAACGAGCAGTACTTC. It specifies CASSLRDRANEQYF. This chain connects TRBV4-2 to TRBJ2-7; 9 bases agree with TRBD1. This CDR3 is built from 14 residues. The J segment lost 5 bases and the V segment lost 4 bases, leaving 6 bases of the junction unmatched. CDR1 and CDR2 from the germline V gene are LGHNA and YNFKEQ.

V gene TRBV2 combines with J gene TRBJ2-1, with TRBD2 as a possible D gene (5 bases). Germline V lookup: CDR1 SNHLY, CDR2 FYNNEI. V dropped 2 bases and J dropped 10 bases, with 6 bases sitting between them. The CDR3 runs to 11 residues. The CDR3 region has the DNA TGTGCCAGCAGTGAATTAGCGGAGCAGTTCTTC. Amino acids: CASSELAEQFF.

V and J are TRBV5-4 and TRBJ2-3, with a weak D call TRBD1 (5 bases). This CDR3 region has 13 residues. Germline assignment: CDR1 SGHNT and CDR2 YYREEE (reference sequence). V was shortened by 4 bases and J by 1 base, with 7 bases between the two germline ends. CDR3 bases: TGTGCCAGCAGCGTACAGGGCACAGATACGCAGTATTTT. Encoded protein: CASSVQGTDTQYF.

The genes are TRBV14 and TRBJ1-1; a weak D match, TRBD1 (6 bases). The V gene's germline CDR1 is SGHDN and CDR2 FVKESK. The V and J ends lost 2 bases and 6 bases respectively, with 13 bases between them. This CDR3 spans 14 amino acids. In DNA, the CDR3 is TGTGCCAGCAGCCAATTACAGGGTAGGGCTGAAGCTTTCTTT. Residues: CASSQLQGRAEAFF.

V and J are TRBV3-1 (or the pseudogene TRBV3-2) and TRBJ2-1, with 11 bases matching TRBD2. The CDR3 has 20 amino acids. Trimming at V came to 6 bases and at J to 2 bases, leaving 18 bases not matched to a gene. The germline V gene encodes CDR1 LGHDT and CDR2 YNNKEL (reference sequence). The CDR3 region is CASSPTLQTGLAATYNEQFF. CDR3 bases: TGTGCCAGCAGTCCTACACTGCAAACGGGACTAGCGGCTACCTACAATGAGCAGTTCTTC.

This chain links TRBV7-2 with TRBJ2-5, with a weak D call TRBD1 (8 bases). The V end was cut by 4 bases, the J end by 5 bases, with 14 bases between. This CDR3 region has 14 residues. Germline V gene lookup returns CDR1 SGHTA and CDR2 FQGNSA. The CDR3 region is CASSWGRDRETQYF. DNA for the CDR3: TGTGCCAGCAGCTGGGGGAGGGACAGGGAGACCCAGTACTTC.

The chain uses TRBV7-2 and TRBJ2-3; TRBD2 matches 8 bases. The trim removed 8 bases at V and 1 base at J, leaving 11 bases unmatched. Germline-derived CDR1 and CDR2 are SGHTA and FQGNSA. CDR3 size: 16 residues. The chain's CDR3 is CASSMGKAGGTDTQYF. The CDR3 DNA is TGTGCCAGCTCGATGGGGAAAGCGGGAGGCACAGATACGCAGTATTTT.

V is TRBV7-9 and J is TRBJ1-2; D is unclear. The CDR3 has 11 residues. CDR1 SEHNR and CDR2 FQNEAQ come from the germline V gene (reference sequence). Trimming removed 10 bases from V and 8 bases from J, with 14 bases in between. CDR3 amino acids: CATLSGWGYTF. For the CDR3, the DNA is TGTGCCACCCTCTCGGGGTGGGGCTACACCTTC.

This clone appeared a few times. This chain joins TRBV5-6 and TRBJ2-3; 10 bases fit TRBD1. The trim removed 2 bases at V and 5 bases at J, leaving 8 bases unmatched. CDR3 length: 16 residues. From germline, CDR1 is SGHDT and CDR2 YYEEEE. DNA for the CDR3: TGTGCCAGCAGCTTCCCCGGGACAGGGGCATTAGATACGCAGTATTTT. Translating gives CASSFPGTGALDTQYF.

This clone was seen a single time. J is TRBJ1-5 and V is TRBV4-2; no definite D call. The CDR3 has 17 residues. CDR1 LGHNA and CDR2 YNFKEQ come from the germline V gene. V was cut by 0 bases and J by 0 bases, with 12 bases left in between. The CDR3 loop reads CASSQDSERYSNQPQHF. As DNA, the CDR3 is TGTGCCAGCAGCCAAGATTCGGAGAGATATAGCAATCAGCCCCAGCATTTT.

The V gene is TRBV7-6, the J gene TRBJ1-3, with 9 bases aligning to TRBD1. The V gene end was trimmed by 4 bases and the J gene end by 1 base; junction bases not matched to a gene: 14. Germline V gives CDR1 SGHVS, CDR2 FNYEAQ. CDR3 length: 19 residues. CDR3 protein: CASSSRPGTGFDSGNTIYF. In DNA form, the CDR3 reads TGTGCCAGCAGCTCTAGGCCCGGGACAGGGTTTGATTCTGGAAACACCATATATTTT.

The V gene is TRBV19, the J gene TRBJ2-7, with D hard to call. CDR1 is LNHDA and CDR2 is SQIVND in the germline V gene (reference sequence). The V gene lost 1 base and the J gene lost 6 bases, with 4 bases spanning the gap. There are 11 residues in the CDR3. The CDR3 reads CASSIGSEQYF. The CDR3 DNA reads TGTGCCAGTAGTATAGGGAGCGAGCAGTACTTC.

In DNA form, the CDR3 reads TGTGCCAGCTCACCAGGCCGAAGGGGTGATACCTACGAGCAGTACTTC. This gives the protein CASSPGRRGDTYEQYF. V usage is TRBV18 and J usage is TRBJ2-7; D possibly corresponds to TRBD1 (5 bases). The V end was cut by 2 bases, the J end by 2 bases, with 16 bases between. The CDR3 is made up of 16 amino acids. CDR1 and CDR2 (germline): KGHSH, LQKENI.

The chain employs TRBV11-2 and TRBJ2-5; 10 positions match TRBD1. The V gene end was trimmed by 4 bases and the J gene end by 4 bases; junction bases not matched to a gene: 3. The CDR3 covers 14 residues. From germline, CDR1 is SGHAT and CDR2 FQNNGV. CDR3 amino acids: CASSSRTGGETQYF. CDR3 DNA: TGTGCCAGCAGCTCAAGGACAGGGGGAGAGACCCAGTACTTC.

The V and J genes are TRBV27 and TRBJ2-3, with D maybe TRBD2 (5 bases). Trimming stripped 5 bases from V and 4 bases from J, with 16 bases between. This CDR3 is 15 amino acids long. CDR1 is MNHEY and CDR2 is SMNVEV in the germline V gene (reference sequence). CDR3 in amino acids: CASSPSSHVPDTQYF. CDR3 coding DNA: TGTGCCAGCAGTCCATCTAGCCATGTCCCAGATACGCAGTATTTT.

This sequence joins TRBV6-5 and TRBJ1-2; 7 positions match TRBD1. This CDR3 comprises 14 residues. The ends lost 6 bases at V and 2 bases at J; junction bases unmatched: 6. CDR1 MNHEY and CDR2 SVGAGI come from the germline V gene. CDR3 bases: TGTGCCAGCAGCCCCCGACAGGGAAACTATGGCTACACCTTC. Amino acids: CASSPRQGNYGYTF.

This chain links TRBV7-2 with TRBJ2-4, with TRBD2 identical over 11 bases. The CDR3 has 18 amino acids. CDR1 and CDR2 (germline): SGHTA, FQGNSA. The ends lost 0 bases at V and 7 bases at J; junction bases unmatched: 11. The CDR3 DNA is TGTGCCAGCAGCTTAGCGCTTAGCGGGGGGGCCCGGGGGAACATTCAGTACTTC. Protein product: CASSLALSGGARGNIQYF.

The chain couples TRBV5-5 to TRBJ2-7; TRBD1 agrees at 7 bases. Germline assignment: CDR1 SGHKS and CDR2 YYEKEE (reference sequence). CDR3 length equals 16 residues. J lost 0 bases, V lost 4 bases, and 10 bases had no gene match. The CDR3, as DNA: TGTGCCAGCAGCACGACGGACAGGAGCAGCTCCTACGAGCAGTACTTC. Encoded protein: CASSTTDRSSSYEQYF.

This clone was detected once. V is TRBV7-9 and J is TRBJ1-2; D ambiguous. Germline V CDR1 and CDR2: SEHNR, FQNEAQ (reference sequence). The CDR3 totals 11 residues. Trimming left V 6 bases short and J 2 bases short, with 4 bases between. CDR3 loop: CASSQNYGYTF. DNA for the CDR3: TGTGCCAGCAGTCAAAACTATGGCTACACCTTC.

The chain combines TRBV7-3 with TRBJ2-1; D unclear. CDR1 and CDR2 from the germline V gene are SGHTA and FQGTGA. The CDR3 is made up of 13 amino acids. Trimming removed 0 bases at V and 8 bases at J, with 8 bases between. CDR3 nucleotides: TGTGCCAGCAGCTTAACTCGTTTTGATGAGCAGTTCTTC. Translated: CASSLTRFDEQFF.

This chain uses TRBV19 with TRBJ1-5; the match to TRBD1 covers 7 bases. CDR3 size: 14 residues. Germline V gives CDR1 LNHDA, CDR2 SQIVND (reference sequence). V was pared by 10 bases and J by 4 bases, with 10 bases of the junction left unmatched. CDR3 protein: CATHSDRVNQPQHF. CDR3 nucleotides: TGTGCCACTCACTCCGACAGGGTAAATCAGCCCCAGCATTTT. Based on the CDR3 plus reference TRBV19 and TRBJ1-5, the full variable domain is DGGITQSPKYLFRKEGQNVTLSCEQNLNHDAMYWYRQDPGQGLRLIYYSQIVNDFQKGDIAEGYSVSREKKESFPLTVTSAQKNPTAFYLCATHSDRVNQPQHFGDGTRLSIL.